A single sample gave rise to the 31 T cell receptor beta chains below, sequenced in a study of T cells in localized non-small cell lung cancer. Produced via immunoSEQ multiplex PCR; TCRdb's table is partial and in-frame only. The sample lists under 50,000 clones; about 88% were seen once. The sample here was PBMCs, taken before any cancer treatment. All receptors come from a man aged 40 to 69 with stage II lung adenocarcinoma.

This clone has a single count. The chain recombines TRBV9 with TRBJ1-2, with D unresolved. In germline, CDR1 is SGDLS, CDR2 YYNGEE. With 0 bases removed from V and 4 bases from J, the gap between germline ends came to 13 bases. The CDR3 is 15 residues long. DNA of the CDR3: TGTGCCAGCAGCGTAGACCCCCAGGAGTCCTATGGCTACACCTTC. This codes for CASSVDPQESYGYTF.

This clone occurred a few times. Additional DNA sequences in this sample encode the identical CDR3. The chain has TRBV19 and TRBJ2-6; no clear D. The CDR3 is 14 amino acids. V lost 6 bases and J lost 0, with 6 bases in between. Germline-derived CDR1 and CDR2 are LNHDA and SQIVND (reference sequence). In DNA form, the CDR3 reads TGTGCCAGTAGAAGGGACTCTGGGGCCAACGTCCTGACTTTC. It is translated as CASRRDSGANVLTF.

The CDR3: CASTKTTGVNTEAFF. The CDR3 DNA reads TGTGCCAGCACCAAAACAACAGGGGTGAACACTGAAGCTTTCTTT. V is TRBV27 and J is TRBJ1-1, with 7 bases aligning to TRBD1. This CDR3 spans 15 amino acids. The J segment lost 0 bases and the V segment lost 7 bases, leaving 8 bases of the junction unmatched. In germline, CDR1 is MNHEY, CDR2 SMNVEV (reference sequence).

J is TRBJ1-1 and V is TRBV6-5, with D unclear. This CDR3 region has 11 residues. Trimming cost V 5 bases and J 11 bases, with 12 bases left between them. Germline-derived CDR1 and CDR2 are MNHEY and SVGAGI. CDR3 protein: CASSERSVAFF. In nucleotides, the CDR3 is TGTGCCAGCAGTGAACGGTCCGTCGCTTTCTTT.

The gene calls are TRBV7-2 and TRBJ1-1; D remains ambiguous. Germline CDR1 and CDR2: SGHTA and FQGNSA. V lost 5 bases to trimming and J lost 6 bases, with 13 bases between them. This CDR3 spans 13 amino acids. This CDR3 is CASSPPDLAEAFF. CDR3 nucleotide sequence: TGTGCCAGCAGCCCACCAGATTTAGCTGAAGCTTTCTTT. Filled out from reference TRBV7-2 and TRBJ1-1, the complete variable domain reads GAGVSQSPSNKVTEKGKDVELRCDPISGHTALYWYRQSLGQGLEFLIYFQGNSAPDKSGLPSDRFSAERTGGSVSTLTIQRTQQEDSAVYLCASSPPDLAEAFFGQGTRLTVV.

CDR3 coding DNA: TGTGCCAGCAGACCACAGGGCTGGGGTCAGCCCCAGCATTTT. Its translation: CASRPQGWGQPQHF. V usage is TRBV27 and J usage is TRBJ1-5; D perhaps matches TRBD1 (6 bases). Per germline, CDR1 MNHEY and CDR2 SMNVEV (reference sequence). The CDR3 runs 14 residues. V lost 6 bases, J lost 6 bases, and 15 bases lay in between.

The chain joins TRBV5-1 to TRBJ2-1, with D possibly matching TRBD2 (6 bases). The CDR3 is made up of 14 amino acids. Germline CDR1 reads SGHRS; CDR2 reads YFSETQ. Trimming took 1 base from V and 5 from J, leaving 10 bases between them. The CDR3 nucleotides are TGCGCCAGCAGCTTGACATTAGCGGACAATGAGCAGTTCTTC. Its protein product is CASSLTLADNEQFF.

This chain links TRBV29-1 with TRBJ2-7; 7 bases match TRBD1. The CDR3 is made up of 13 amino acids. Trimming took 6 bases from V and 3 from J; bases not matched to a gene: 8. CDR1 is SQVTM and CDR2 is ANQGSEA in the germline V gene. The CDR3 region has the DNA TGCAGCGTGAAAACCGACAGGGACTACGAGCAGTACTTC. As protein: CSVKTDRDYEQYF.

This clone came up a few times. CDR3: CASSPGGSENYGYTF. The CDR3 nucleotides read TGTGCCAGCTCTCCTGGGGGCAGTGAGAACTATGGCTACACCTTC. This chain joins TRBV2 and TRBJ1-2, with TRBD1 as a possible D gene (6 bases). CDR1 and CDR2 (germline): SNHLY, FYNNEI. V was shortened by 8 bases and J by 2 bases, with 18 bases between the two germline ends. The length of the CDR3 is 15 residues.

The V call is TRBV30, the J call TRBJ2-5; no clear D. This CDR3 has 14 residues. Germline values: CDR1 GTSNPN, CDR2 SVGIG (reference sequence). V dropped 4 bases and J dropped 1 base, with 13 bases sitting between them. CDR3 DNA sequence: TGTGCCTGGACACAAGGGCCCGTCCAAGAGACCCAGTACTTC. This translates into CAWTQGPVQETQYF.

This clone was seen once. J is TRBJ1-1 and V is TRBV12-5; D remains unclear. Trimming cost V 5 bases and J 1 base, with 5 bases left between them. From germline, CDR1 is LGHNT and CDR2 FRNRAP. The CDR3 has 12 residues. CDR3 amino acids: CASGQPNTEAFF. Written as DNA, the CDR3 is TGTGCTAGTGGTCAGCCGAACACTGAAGCTTTCTTT.

This clone was seen only a few times. The chain has TRBV7-8 and TRBJ1-6, with TRBD1 identical over 7 bases. The germline CDR1 and CDR2 sequences are SGHVS and FQNEAQ. J lost 6 bases, V lost 6 bases, and 5 bases had no gene match. The CDR3 contains 14 residues. CDR3 residues: CASRKGQLNSPLHF. In nucleotides, the CDR3 is TGTGCCAGCAGGAAGGGACAGCTTAATTCACCCCTCCACTTT.

The chain joins TRBV6-6 to TRBJ2-7; 9 nucleotides match TRBD1. Looked up from germline, CDR1 is MNHNY and CDR2 is SVGAGI (reference sequence). Trimming removed 8 bases from V and 3 bases from J; junction bases left unmatched: 5. The CDR3 contains 13 residues. This CDR3 reads CASQTGQGYEQYV. In DNA form, the CDR3 reads TGTGCCAGCCAGACGGGACAGGGCTACGAGCAGTACGTC.

This chain connects TRBV2 to TRBJ1-5; no firm D call. V lost 1 base to trimming and J lost 10 bases, with 14 bases between them. CDR1 SNHLY and CDR2 FYNNEI come from the germline V gene. The CDR3 runs to 14 residues. The chain's CDR3 is CASSEGEGRAPQHF. The CDR3 nucleotides read TGTGCCAGCAGTGAAGGGGAGGGTAGAGCACCCCAGCATTTT.

This clone was picked up one time. This rearrangement joins TRBV6-5 to TRBJ1-1, with D uncertain. CDR3 length: 13 amino acids. The V end was cut by 5 bases, the J end by 1 base, with 8 bases between. Germline loops: CDR1 MNHEY, CDR2 SVGAGI. CDR3: CASSEKGNTEAFF. CDR3 coding DNA: TGTGCCAGCAGTGAAAAGGGGAACACTGAAGCTTTCTTT.

This chain links TRBV30 with TRBJ2-1; 12 nucleotides match TRBD2. V lost 3 bases and J lost 1; bases outside the gene matches: 7. The CDR3 totals 17 residues. Germline V gene lookup returns CDR1 GTSNPN and CDR2 SVGIG (reference sequence). CDR3 bases: TGTGCCTGGAGAACTAGCGGGGGGCTTGCATCCTACAATGAGCAGTTCTTC. Its translation: CAWRTSGGLASYNEQFF.

This rearrangement joins TRBV5-1 to TRBJ1-6; 8 bases line up with TRBD1. The CDR3 spans 16 residues. V was pared by 5 bases and J by 8 bases, with 12 bases of the junction left unmatched. The germline V gene has CDR1 SGHRS and CDR2 YFSETQ. CDR3 sequence reads: CASSFTTGEVYSPLHF. CDR3 sequence (DNA): TGCGCCAGCAGTTTTACGACAGGGGAAGTTTATTCACCCCTCCACTTT.

The sample holds one count of this clone. The rearrangement joins TRBV28 to TRBJ2-5; 7 nucleotides agree with TRBD2. Germline CDR1 is MDHEN and CDR2 is SYDVKM. The CDR3 runs 13 residues. The junction had 5 bases not matched to a gene; V was cut back by 5 bases and J by 5 bases. DNA for the CDR3: TGTGCCAGCAGTCCAGCGGGGAGGGAGACCCAGTACTTC. Protein product: CASSPAGRETQYF.

V and J are TRBV2 and TRBJ1-5; 7 bases match TRBD1. The CDR3 spans 15 residues. Trimming at V came to 7 bases and at J to 0 bases, leaving 6 bases not matched to a gene. Germline CDR1 and CDR2: SNHLY and FYNNEI. The CDR3 is CASTRDRYSNQPQHF. The CDR3 bases are TGTGCCAGCACCCGGGACAGATATAGCAATCAGCCCCAGCATTTT.

The chain is built from TRBV9 and TRBJ2-7, with a possible D match to TRBD2 (5 bases). Germline lookup yields CDR1 SGDLS and CDR2 YYNGEE. The CDR3 extends over 15 amino acids. V dropped 0 bases and J dropped 2 bases, with 12 bases sitting between them. CDR3 residues: CASSVGPDYPYEQYF. CDR3 DNA: TGTGCCAGCAGCGTAGGCCCCGACTACCCCTACGAGCAGTACTTC.

CDR3 DNA sequence: TGTGCCAGCAGAAGAGCGGCCCCCTCCTACGAGCAGTACTTC. Encoded protein: CASRRAAPSYEQYF. This sequence joins TRBV6-5 and TRBJ2-7; perhaps TRBD2 as D (5 bases). The CDR3 is 14 amino acids. V was pared by 6 bases and J by 0 bases, with 12 bases between. CDR1 and CDR2 (germline): MNHEY, SVGAGI.

V gene TRBV4-2 combines with J gene TRBJ1-1, with D hard to call. The CDR3 runs 15 residues. Germline V gene sequence: CDR1 LGHNA, CDR2 YNFKEQ. The germline V and J ends were trimmed by 0 bases and 0 bases, with 8 bases remaining between them. The CDR3 sequence: CASSQDEPLNTEAFF. CDR3 nucleotides: TGTGCCAGCAGCCAAGATGAACCGCTGAACACTGAAGCTTTCTTT.

This sequence joins TRBV2 and TRBJ2-5; D possibly corresponds to TRBD1 (6 bases). V was clipped by 8 bases and J by 1 base, with 17 bases between them. This CDR3 has 15 residues. CDR1 is SNHLY and CDR2 is FYNNEI in the germline V gene. The chain's CDR3 is CASSYRALLQETQYF. In DNA form, the CDR3 reads TGTGCCAGCTCCTACAGGGCCCTTCTCCAAGAGACCCAGTACTTC.

The chain is built from TRBV25-1 and TRBJ2-1; 7 positions match TRBD1. Losses at the gene ends were 1 base for V and 3 bases for J; bases not matched to a gene: 6. The CDR3 runs 16 residues. CDR1 is MGHDK, CDR2 SYGVNS, per germline. CDR3 nucleotide sequence: TGTGCCAGCAGTGAATTGGGACAGTGGTTCTACAATGAGCAGTTCTTC. Protein sequence: CASSELGQWFYNEQFF.

Only one count was recorded for this clone. CDR3 region: CASSVGHSNTGELFF. The CDR3 DNA sequence: TGTGCCAGCAGCGTAGGACACTCGAACACCGGGGAGCTGTTTTTT. J is TRBJ2-2 and V is TRBV9, with D uncertain. The V and J ends lost 0 bases and 0 bases respectively, with 6 bases between them. This CDR3 comprises 15 residues. Germline CDR1 SGDLS, CDR2 YYNGEE.

The chain links TRBV7-6 to TRBJ1-1; no firm D call. The CDR3 has 13 amino acids. Germline CDR1 reads SGHVS; CDR2 reads FNYEAQ. Trimming took 4 bases from V and 2 from J, leaving 8 bases between them. CDR3: CASSSGENTEAFF. The DNA for the CDR3 is TGTGCCAGCAGCTCCGGCGAAAACACTGAAGCTTTCTTT.

V usage is TRBV7-2 and J usage is TRBJ2-3; D unclear. The CDR3 totals 15 residues. Trimming stripped 2 bases from V and 1 base from J, with 10 bases between. Germline CDR1 is SGHTA and CDR2 is FQGNSA. The CDR3 region is CASSLLIYRTDTQYF. The CDR3 DNA follows: TGTGCCAGCAGCTTACTGATCTACCGCACAGATACGCAGTATTTT.

V and J are TRBV2 and TRBJ1-2; TRBD1 agrees at 7 bases. The CDR3 sequence is 14 residues long. Germline assignment: CDR1 SNHLY and CDR2 FYNNEI. V was pared by 10 bases and J by 6 bases, with 14 bases of the junction left unmatched. CDR3 in DNA: TGTGCCAACGGCCTAGACAGGGATTCTAATGGCTACACCTTC. It encodes CANGLDRDSNGYTF.

This clone was seen only a few times. The rearrangement joins TRBV6-1 to TRBJ1-2; D ambiguous. This CDR3 region has 14 residues. The germline gives CDR1 MNHNS, CDR2 SASEGT. V was shortened by 7 bases and J by 2 bases, with 14 bases between the two germline ends. The DNA of the CDR3 is TGTGCCAGCACCGAAAGGTCGTTGAACTATGGCTACACCTTC. As protein: CASTERSLNYGYTF.

This chain joins TRBV30 and TRBJ1-3; TRBD1 aligns across 8 bases. CDR1 and CDR2 (germline): GTSNPN, SVGIG (reference sequence). V shed 2 bases and J 0 bases; nucleotides not matched to a gene: 12. CDR3 length: 18 amino acids. As DNA, the CDR3 is TGTGCCTGGAGTAGAATCGGGACAGGTCTTTACTCTGGAAACACCATATATTTT. The encoded protein is CAWSRIGTGLYSGNTIYF.

This clone turned up a few times. The gene calls are TRBV6-5 and TRBJ2-3, with TRBD2 matching over 9 bases. Germline values: CDR1 MNHEY, CDR2 SVGAGI. J gave up 3 bases and V 0 bases, and 4 bases lay outside the gene matches. The CDR3 consists of 16 residues. Written as DNA, the CDR3 is TGTGCCAGCAGTTACTCGGGGCGGGGGGGAACAGATACGCAGTATTTT. Amino acids: CASSYSGRGGTDTQYF.